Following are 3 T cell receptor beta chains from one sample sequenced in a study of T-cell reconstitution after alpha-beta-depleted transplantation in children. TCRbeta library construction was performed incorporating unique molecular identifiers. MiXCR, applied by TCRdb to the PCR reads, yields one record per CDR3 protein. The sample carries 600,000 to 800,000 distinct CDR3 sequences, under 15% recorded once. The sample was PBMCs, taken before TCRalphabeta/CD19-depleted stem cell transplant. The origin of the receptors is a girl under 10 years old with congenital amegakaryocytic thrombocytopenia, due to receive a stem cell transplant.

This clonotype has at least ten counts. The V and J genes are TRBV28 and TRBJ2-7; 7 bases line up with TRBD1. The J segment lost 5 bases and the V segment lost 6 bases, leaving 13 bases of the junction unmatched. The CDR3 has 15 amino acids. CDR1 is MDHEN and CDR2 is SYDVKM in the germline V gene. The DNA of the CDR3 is TGTGCCAGCAGCCCTTTCGGGACAGTAAGCAACGAGCAGTACTTC. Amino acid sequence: CASSPFGTVSNEQYF.

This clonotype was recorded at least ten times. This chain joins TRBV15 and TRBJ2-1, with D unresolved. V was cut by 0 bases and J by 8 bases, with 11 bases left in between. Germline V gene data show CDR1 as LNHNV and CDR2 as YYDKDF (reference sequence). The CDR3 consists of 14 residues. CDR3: CATSRDLLGYEQFF. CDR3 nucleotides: TGTGCCACCAGCAGAGATCTTTTAGGGTATGAGCAGTTCTTC.

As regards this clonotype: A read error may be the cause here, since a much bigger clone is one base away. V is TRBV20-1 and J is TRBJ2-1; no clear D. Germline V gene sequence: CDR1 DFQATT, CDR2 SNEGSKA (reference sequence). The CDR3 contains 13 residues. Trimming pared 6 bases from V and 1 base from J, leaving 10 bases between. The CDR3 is CSAPLESYNEQFF. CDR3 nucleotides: TGCAGTGCCCCCCTTGAGTCCTACAATGAGCAGTTCTTC.